The 26 T cell receptor beta chains reported below all come from one sample, sequenced in a study of cytomegalovirus exposure and HLA in healthy donors. PCR amplification relied on 60 Vbeta primers (plus 13 Jbeta primers). TCRdb keeps only in-frame clones here, not all; method: immunoSEQ multiplex PCR. The table includes over 90,000 clones, more than 75% detected once. The source material was PBMCs. These receptors were obtained from a woman between 18 and 30 years old in good health and CMV-seropositive.

The gene calls are TRBV5-1 and TRBJ2-7, with D possibly being TRBD1 (6 bases). The CDR3 totals 13 residues. Per the germline V gene, CDR1 is SGHRS and CDR2 is YFSETQ. Trimming took 7 bases from V and 3 from J, leaving 14 bases between them. The CDR3 DNA is TGCGCCAGCTCCCAAGGGACAATCTACGAGCAGTACTTC. Translated: CASSQGTIYEQYF.

The V call is TRBV28, the J call TRBJ2-1, with 7 nucleotides matching TRBD2. In germline, CDR1 is MDHEN, CDR2 SYDVKM. The CDR3 extends over 14 amino acids. V gave up 7 bases and J gave up 4 bases; unmatched junction bases: 7. CDR3 region: CASTSRREYNEQFF. CDR3 nucleotide sequence: TGTGCCAGCACCAGCCGGCGGGAGTACAATGAGCAGTTCTTC.

The chain carries TRBV7-2 and TRBJ1-2; possible D gene TRBD1, 6 bases. The CDR3 runs to 13 residues. V lost 4 bases and J lost 7, with 13 bases in between. Germline CDR1 is SGHTA and CDR2 is FQGNSA. CDR3 residues: CASSSQGSAGYTF. The CDR3 DNA follows: TGTGCCAGCAGCTCTCAGGGGTCCGCTGGCTACACCTTC.

The chain carries TRBV7-2 and TRBJ2-1; possible D gene TRBD2, 6 bases. CDR1 is SGHTA and CDR2 is FQGNSA in the germline V gene. This CDR3 region has 15 residues. Trimming took 1 base from V and 3 from J, leaving 10 bases between them. CDR3 loop: CASSLGVGSYNEQFF. In nucleotides, the CDR3 is TGTGCCAGCAGCTTAGGGGTCGGGAGCTACAATGAGCAGTTCTTC.

The chain couples TRBV19 to TRBJ2-1, with D possibly TRBD2 on 7 matching bases. The germline V and J ends were trimmed by 6 bases and 5 bases, with 14 bases remaining between them. Germline CDR1 and CDR2: LNHDA and SQIVND (reference sequence). CDR3 length: 14 amino acids. The CDR3 sequence is CASSLGGLDNEQFF. The CDR3 DNA sequence: TGTGCCAGTAGCCTCGGGGGGCTGGACAATGAGCAGTTCTTC.

V is TRBV27 and J is TRBJ2-7; 9 positions agree with TRBD2. Per germline, CDR1 MNHEY and CDR2 SMNVEV (reference sequence). V shed 6 bases and J 7 bases; nucleotides not matched to a gene: 10. CDR3 length: 14 residues. CDR3 nucleotides: TGTGCCAGCAGCCATGCTAGCGGGGTCGCTGAGCAGTACTTC. Translated: CASSHASGVAEQYF.

The chain has TRBV4-1 and TRBJ2-7; 7 nucleotides align to TRBD2. The CDR3 covers 13 residues. Unmatched junction bases numbered 4, after V lost 5 bases and J lost 3 bases. From germline, CDR1 is MGHRA and CDR2 YSYEKL. In DNA, the CDR3 is TGCGCCAGCAGCGGTGGACTAGACTACGAGCAGTACTTC. Its translation is CASSGGLDYEQYF.

V gene TRBV7-8 combines with J gene TRBJ1-4; 8 bases align to TRBD1. V dropped 5 bases and J dropped 0; count of bases not matched to a gene: 14. The CDR3 sequence is 19 residues long. Looked up from germline, CDR1 is SGHVS and CDR2 is FQNEAQ. CDR3 DNA: TGTGCCAGCAGCCTGATTTGGACAGGGAGTTCTGCAACTAATGAAAAACTGTTTTTT. Its protein is CASSLIWTGSSATNEKLFF.

The rearrangement joins TRBV6-4 to TRBJ1-6; no firm D call. Trimming pared 2 bases from V and 0 bases from J, leaving 29 bases between. In germline, CDR1 is MRHNA, CDR2 SNTAGT. The CDR3 runs 23 residues. CDR3 sequence: CASSDNFPCLEEFSSSYNSPLHF. The CDR3 DNA sequence: TGTGCCAGCAGTGACAATTTCCCGTGTTTGGAGGAATTCTCCAGCTCCTATAATTCACCCCTCCACTTT.

The chain carries TRBV5-1 and TRBJ1-1, with 8 nucleotides matching TRBD1. J gave up 1 base and V 2 bases, and 7 bases lay outside the gene matches. The CDR3 loop spans 16 amino acids. Germline-derived CDR1 and CDR2 are SGHRS and YFSETQ. The chain's CDR3 is CASSFRYRGENTEAFF. CDR3 bases: TGCGCCAGCAGCTTTCGGTACAGGGGGGAGAACACTGAAGCTTTCTTT.

This clone was detected only a few times. The V call is TRBV7-2, the J call TRBJ2-4; weak D call: TRBD1 (7 bases). This CDR3 has 13 amino acids. Germline assignment: CDR1 SGHTA and CDR2 FQGNSA. V lost 5 bases and J lost 6, with 11 bases in between. The CDR3 here is CASSHRGGNIQYF. The CDR3 DNA is TGTGCCAGCAGCCACAGGGGAGGAAACATTCAGTACTTC.

This clone was detected only a few times. The genes are TRBV5-1 and TRBJ1-2; tentatively, D is TRBD1 (6 bases). The length of the CDR3 is 14 residues. The germline V and J ends were trimmed by 4 bases and 4 bases, with 14 bases remaining between them. CDR1 is SGHRS and CDR2 is YFSETQ in the germline V gene. The CDR3 loop reads CASSHEGTSYGYTF. The CDR3 nucleotides are TGCGCCAGCAGCCACGAAGGGACAAGCTATGGCTACACCTTC. Combining the CDR3 with reference TRBV5-1 and TRBJ1-2 gives the whole variable domain KAGVTQTPRYLIKTRGQQVTLSCSPISGHRSVSWYQQTPGQGLQFLFEYFSETQRNKGNFPGRFSGRQFSNSRSEMNVSTLELGDSALYLCASSHEGTSYGYTFGSGTRLTVV.

This sequence joins TRBV7-2 and TRBJ1-1, with D perhaps matching TRBD1 (6 bases). CDR1 SGHTA and CDR2 FQGNSA come from the germline V gene. There are 12 residues in the CDR3. Trimming stripped 3 bases from V and 10 bases from J, with 12 bases between. CDR3 sequence reads: CASSLRTELAFF. CDR3 bases: TGTGCCAGCAGCTTGAGGACAGAGTTAGCTTTCTTT.

The chain is built from TRBV7-6 and TRBJ2-3; D is unclear. CDR3 length: 14 amino acids. V was pared by 1 base and J by 2 bases, with 7 bases between. Germline V gene data show CDR1 as SGHVS and CDR2 as FNYEAQ. The CDR3 nucleotides are TGTGCCAGCAGCTTAGGGCCCCCCACAGATACGCAGTATTTT. Translating it yields CASSLGPPTDTQYF. Drawing the rest from reference TRBV7-6 and TRBJ2-3, the complete variable domain is GAGVSQSPRYKVTKRGQDVALRCDPISGHVSLYWYRQALGQGPEFLTYFNYEAQQDKSGLPNDRFSAERPEGSISTLTIQRTEQRDSAMYRCASSLGPPTDTQYFGPGTRLTVL.

CDR3 DNA: TGTGCCAGCAGCCAAGATACTTCCAGCGGGAGGGTAGCGTACGAGCAGTACTTC. Its protein is CASSQDTSSGRVAYEQYF. V usage is TRBV4-2 and J usage is TRBJ2-7; 10 bases fit TRBD2. After removal of 0 bases from V and 4 bases from J, the junction contained 12 bases not matched to a gene. CDR1 is LGHNA and CDR2 is YNFKEQ in the germline V gene. The CDR3 spans 18 residues.

The genes are TRBV4-2 and TRBJ2-2, with D perhaps TRBD2 (6 bases). The CDR3 is 16 residues long. Germline lookup yields CDR1 LGHNA and CDR2 YNFKEQ. V lost 4 bases and J 7 bases, leaving 19 bases between the germline ends. The chain's CDR3 is CASSPLEASEDGELFF. The CDR3 nucleotides read TGTGCCAGCAGCCCCCTGGAGGCTAGCGAAGACGGGGAGCTGTTTTTT.

Concerning this clone itself: Other DNA sequences in this sample translate to the same CDR3. CDR3 in DNA: TGCAGCGTCTTCCAGCCAGGGAACACTGAAGCTTTCTTT. This sequence encodes CSVFQPGNTEAFF. V gene TRBV29-1 combines with J gene TRBJ1-1, with unresolved D. Per the germline V gene, CDR1 is SQVTM and CDR2 is ANQGSEA. The CDR3 consists of 13 residues. V gave up 6 bases and J gave up 1 base, with 12 bases separating them. The complete variable domain, with remaining parts taken from reference TRBV29-1 and TRBJ1-1, reads SAVISQKPSRDICQRGTSLTIQCQVDSQVTMMFWYRQQPGQSLTLIATANQGSEATYESGFVIDKFPISRPNLTFSTLTVSNMSPEDSSIYLCSVFQPGNTEAFFGQGTRLTVV.

The V gene is TRBV27, the J gene TRBJ2-5; D remains unclear. There are 15 residues in the CDR3. V shed 6 bases and J shed 5 bases, with 19 bases lying between them. In germline, CDR1 is MNHEY, CDR2 SMNVEV (reference sequence). CDR3 bases: TGTGCCAGCAGAACCTACCAAGCTTCCCCTGAGACCCAGTACTTC. Amino acid sequence: CASRTYQASPETQYF.

This clone is judged large. The genes are TRBV12-5 and TRBJ2-1, with TRBD1 matching 7 bases. The CDR3 loop spans 16 amino acids. Germline loops: CDR1 LGHNT, CDR2 FRNRAP. The V segment lost 7 bases and the J segment 9 bases; nucleotides outside the gene matches: 18. The CDR3 sequence: CASAPVGQRTLSEQFF. DNA for the CDR3: TGTGCTAGTGCCCCGGTGGGACAGCGTACCTTAAGTGAGCAGTTCTTC.

The genes are TRBV7-3 and TRBJ1-5, with 11 bases matching TRBD1. Trimming took 5 bases from V and 7 from J; bases not matched to a gene: 16. The CDR3 is 18 amino acids. CDR1 and CDR2 (germline): SGHTA, FQGTGA. In nucleotides, the CDR3 is TGTGCCAGCAGCCCCCAGGGCACAGGGACAGGGGGGTACCAGCCCCAGCATTTT. Translated: CASSPQGTGTGGYQPQHF. Full variable domain (missing parts from reference TRBV7-3 and TRBJ1-5): GAGVSQTPSNKVTEKGKYVELRCDPISGHTALYWYRQSLGQGPEFLIYFQGTGAADDSGLPNDRFFAVRPEGSVSTLKIQRTERGDSAVYLCASSPQGTGTGGYQPQHFGDGTRLSIL.

This clone is a singleton in its sample. The chain joins TRBV28 to TRBJ1-2, with D perhaps TRBD1 (5 bases). The CDR3 covers 14 residues. The germline V and J ends were trimmed by 5 bases and 2 bases, with 12 bases remaining between them. Per germline, CDR1 MDHEN and CDR2 SYDVKM. CDR3 nucleotide sequence: TGTGCCAGCAGTCAGACAGCCAGAAACTATGGCTACACCTTC. It is translated as CASSQTARNYGYTF.

This clone appeared a single time. V is TRBV7-2 and J is TRBJ2-7; TRBD1 matches at 8 bases. With V trimmed by 3 bases and J by 4 bases, 14 bases remained unmatched. The CDR3 sequence is 17 residues long. The V gene's germline CDR1 is SGHTA and CDR2 FQGNSA. DNA of the CDR3: TGTGCCAGCAGCTTTATCCAGGGGGCCTTCCGGGAGTACGAGCAGTACTTC. It is translated as CASSFIQGAFREYEQYF.

Only a few counts were recorded for this clone. This chain joins TRBV30 and TRBJ2-3; D gene uncertain. The CDR3 is made up of 14 amino acids. V lost 2 bases, J lost 1 base, and 10 bases lay in between. Germline CDR1 is GTSNPN and CDR2 is SVGIG (reference sequence). CDR3 amino acids: CAWSYLSRTDTQYF. CDR3 in DNA: TGTGCCTGGAGTTATCTGTCTCGCACAGATACGCAGTATTTT.

CDR3 in amino acids: CASIPRGGKIYNEQFF. DNA for the CDR3: TGTGCCAGCATTCCCCGGGGGGGGAAGATATACAATGAGCAGTTCTTC. The chain has TRBV28 and TRBJ2-1; TRBD2 aligns across 8 bases. V was pared by 7 bases and J by 4 bases, with 12 bases of the junction left unmatched. The CDR3 spans 16 residues. The germline CDR1 and CDR2 sequences are MDHEN and SYDVKM. The full variable domain, in which reference TRBV28 and TRBJ2-1 provide the parts outside the CDR3, is DVKVTQSSRYLVKRTGEKVFLECVQDMDHENMFWYRQDPGLGLRLIYFSYDVKMKEKGDIPEGYSVSREKKERFSLILESASTNQTSMYLCASIPRGGKIYNEQFFGPGTRLTVL.

The V call is TRBV7-3, the J call TRBJ2-5; TRBD2 matches 10 bases. The junction had 8 bases not matched to a gene; V was cut back by 0 bases and J by 4 bases. Germline CDR1 and CDR2: SGHTA and FQGTGA. This CDR3 region has 17 residues. The CDR3 coding sequence is TGTGCCAGCAGCTTAACTGCTCAGCGGGGGGGCCGAGAGACCCAGTACTTC. Protein sequence: CASSLTAQRGGRETQYF.

The V call is TRBV2, the J call TRBJ2-7; the match to TRBD2 covers 9 bases. J gave up 1 base and V 1 base, and 11 bases lay outside the gene matches. Germline V gene data show CDR1 as SNHLY and CDR2 as FYNNEI. The CDR3 loop spans 18 amino acids. The CDR3 DNA is TGTGCCAGCAGTGAAGAAGTAGCGGGAGTCGTCGCGTCCTACGAGCAGTACTTC. As protein: CASSEEVAGVVASYEQYF.